This T cell receptor (beta chain) was identified during a study of molecular identifiers for immune sequencing clone quantification. Study-wide results and caveats: Reportedly, one cell's Jurkat TCR RNA was detected within 1,100,000 naive CD8 cells. In CMV-specific effectors, clones above 20 copies held over 98% of molecules; naive, under 1%.

Investigators produced naive CD8 libraries from approximately 20,000 to 980,000 sorted cells, drawing on 10%, 30% or 50% RNA. For naive CD8 T cells, sorting used the CD8+CD4-CCR7+CD45RA+ phenotype. In its sample, this clonotype was seen many times. What it binds is unknown. In TCRdb, the PCR reads were re-called with MiXCR into one record per CDR3 protein. This table has just under 650,000 distinct CDR3 sequences, 15% to 20% appearing once. V gave up 1 base and J gave up 1 base, with 10 bases separating them. The CDR3 sequence is 15 residues long. In germline, CDR1 is MGHRA, CDR2 YSYEKL. The chain combines TRBV4-1 with TRBJ2-5; D remains unclear. The sequenced sample was naive CD8+ T cells from blood, with Jurkat cell RNA spiked in. Subset of the sample: FACS-sorted CD8+CD4-CCR7+CD45RA+ naive T cells. This clonotype was obtained from a human donor in good health. Some libraries in this study had Jurkat cell RNA spiked in. The CDR3 protein is CASSQGGGVQETQYF. In DNA, the CDR3 is TGCGCCAGCAGCCAAGGAGGCGGAGTCCAAGAGACCCAGTACTTC.